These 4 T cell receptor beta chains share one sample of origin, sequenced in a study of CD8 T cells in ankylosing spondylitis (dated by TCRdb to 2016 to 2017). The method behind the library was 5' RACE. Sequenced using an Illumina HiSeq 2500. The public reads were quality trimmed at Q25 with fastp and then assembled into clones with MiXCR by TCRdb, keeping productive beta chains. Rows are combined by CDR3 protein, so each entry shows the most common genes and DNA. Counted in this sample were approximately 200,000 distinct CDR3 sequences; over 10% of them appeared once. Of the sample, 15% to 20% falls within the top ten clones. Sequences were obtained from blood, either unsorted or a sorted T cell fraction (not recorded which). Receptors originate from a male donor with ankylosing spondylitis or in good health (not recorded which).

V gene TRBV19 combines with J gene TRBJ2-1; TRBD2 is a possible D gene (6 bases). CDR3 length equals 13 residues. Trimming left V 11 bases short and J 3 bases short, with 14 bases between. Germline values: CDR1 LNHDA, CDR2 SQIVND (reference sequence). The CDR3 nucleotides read TGTGCCGCGGGTCGCGGGGACTACAATGAGCAGTTCTTC. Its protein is CAAGRGDYNEQFF.

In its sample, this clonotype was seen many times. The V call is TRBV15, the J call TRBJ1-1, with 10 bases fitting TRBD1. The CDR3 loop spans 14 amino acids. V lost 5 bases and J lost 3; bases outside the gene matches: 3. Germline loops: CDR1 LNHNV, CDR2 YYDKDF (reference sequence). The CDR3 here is CATSRDRGDTEAFF. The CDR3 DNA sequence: TGTGCCACCAGCCGGGACAGGGGAGACACTGAAGCTTTCTTT.

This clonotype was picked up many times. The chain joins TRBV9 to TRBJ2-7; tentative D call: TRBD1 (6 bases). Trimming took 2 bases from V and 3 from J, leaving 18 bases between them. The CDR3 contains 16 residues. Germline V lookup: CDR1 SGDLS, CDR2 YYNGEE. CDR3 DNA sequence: TGTGCCAGCAGCGTGACCGGGACAATCGGAAACTACGAGCAGTACTTC. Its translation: CASSVTGTIGNYEQYF.

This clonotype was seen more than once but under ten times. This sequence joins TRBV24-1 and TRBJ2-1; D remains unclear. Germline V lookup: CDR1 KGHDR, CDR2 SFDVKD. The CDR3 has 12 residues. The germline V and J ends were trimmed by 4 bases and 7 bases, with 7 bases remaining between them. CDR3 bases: TGTGCCACCAGTGACCTTGAAAATGAGCAGTTCTTC. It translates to CATSDLENEQFF.